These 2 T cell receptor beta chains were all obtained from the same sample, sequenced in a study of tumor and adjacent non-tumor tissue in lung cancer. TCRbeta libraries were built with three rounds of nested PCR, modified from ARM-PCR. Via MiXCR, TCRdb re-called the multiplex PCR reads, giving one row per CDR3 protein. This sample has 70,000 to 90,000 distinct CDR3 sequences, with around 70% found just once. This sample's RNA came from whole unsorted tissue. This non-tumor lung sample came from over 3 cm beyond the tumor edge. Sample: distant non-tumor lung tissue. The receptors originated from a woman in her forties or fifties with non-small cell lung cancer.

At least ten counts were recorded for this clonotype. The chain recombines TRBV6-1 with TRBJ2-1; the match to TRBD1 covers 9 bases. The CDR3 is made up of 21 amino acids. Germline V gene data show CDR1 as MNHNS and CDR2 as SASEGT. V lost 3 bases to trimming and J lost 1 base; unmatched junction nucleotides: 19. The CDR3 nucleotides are TGTGCCAGCAGTGAGGGGCTGGTGGGACAGGGAGAGATGAGTTCCTACAATGAGCAGTTCTTC. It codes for CASSEGLVGQGEMSSYNEQFF.

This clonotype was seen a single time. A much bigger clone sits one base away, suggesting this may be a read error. The CDR3 DNA is TGCAGCGTTGAAGGGTTAGCGGGATGTTACGAGCAGTACTTC. Translated, it gives CSVEGLAGCYEQYF. The rearrangement links TRBV29-1 to TRBJ2-7, with 8 bases aligning to TRBD2. This CDR3 contains 14 residues. Trimming at V came to 1 base and at J to 4 bases, leaving 6 bases not matched to a gene. Germline CDR1 reads SQVTM; CDR2 reads ANQGSEA.